These 19 T cell receptor beta chains originate from one sample sequenced in a study of blood T cell repertoires in COVID-19. Clones were sequenced by immunoSEQ multiplex PCR, and TCRdb holds only the in-frame ones, with some missing. Of about 150,000 clones in the sample, about 86% were seen once. Sequences were obtained from peripheral blood. These receptors came from a man in his forties or fifties with active or convalescent COVID-19.

With respect to this clone: Other DNA variants within this sample encode the same CDR3. The chain joins TRBV4-1 to TRBJ2-2; 8 positions match TRBD2. This CDR3 contains 15 residues. The germline V gene encodes CDR1 MGHRA and CDR2 YSYEKL. Losses at the gene ends were 1 base for V and 4 bases for J; bases not matched to a gene: 2. The CDR3 DNA follows: TGCGCCAGCAGCCAAGCCGGGACTAGCACCGGGGAGCTGTTTTTT. Protein: CASSQAGTSTGELFF.

This clone was seen once. The V and J genes are TRBV2 and TRBJ1-1; D possibly corresponds to TRBD1 (6 bases). This CDR3 is built from 14 residues. Per the germline V gene, CDR1 is SNHLY and CDR2 is FYNNEI. Trimming stripped 3 bases from V and 8 bases from J, with 16 bases between. For the CDR3, the DNA is TGTGCCAGCAGTGAGCAGGGGTTGATTCAGGAAGCTTTCTTT. This translates into CASSEQGLIQEAFF.

The V gene is TRBV5-4, the J gene TRBJ2-2, with a weak D call TRBD1 (5 bases). The CDR3 has 16 amino acids. V lost 0 bases, J lost 0 bases, and 9 bases lay in between. Germline V CDR1 and CDR2: SGHNT, YYREEE (reference sequence). The CDR3 bases are TGTGCCAGCAGCTTGGATCAGGGATCGAACACCGGGGAGCTGTTTTTT. Translating it yields CASSLDQGSNTGELFF.

The rearrangement joins TRBV6-2 or TRBV6-3 to TRBJ2-6; 8 nucleotides match TRBD1. Germline V gives CDR1 MNHEY, CDR2 SVGEGT. The CDR3 extends over 16 amino acids. V lost 5 bases, J lost 2 bases, and 5 bases stayed unmatched. For the CDR3, the DNA is TGTGCCAGCAGTGACCAGGGGGCTGCTGGGGCCAACGTCCTGACTTTC. Amino acids: CASSDQGAAGANVLTF.

V is TRBV6-5 and J is TRBJ1-4; perhaps TRBD1 as D (5 bases). The V end was cut by 7 bases, the J end by 7 bases, with 10 bases between. Per the germline V gene, CDR1 is MNHEY and CDR2 is SVGAGI. The CDR3 has 12 residues. CDR3: CASTGVREKLFF. As DNA, the CDR3 is TGTGCCAGCACGGGGGTACGTGAAAAACTGTTTTTT.

CDR3 loop: CASSLQTSGINEQFF. CDR3 nucleotide sequence: TGCGCCAGCAGCCTTCAAACTAGCGGGATCAATGAGCAGTTCTTC. The chain joins TRBV5-1 to TRBJ2-1; 10 bases line up with TRBD2. CDR1 is SGHRS, CDR2 YFSETQ, per germline. The CDR3 spans 15 residues. After removal of 4 bases from V and 6 bases from J, the junction contained 7 bases not matched to a gene. Looking up the rest from reference TRBV5-1 and TRBJ2-1 gives the full variable domain: KAGVTQTPRYLIKTRGQQVTLSCSPISGHRSVSWYQQTPGQGLQFLFEYFSETQRNKGNFPGRFSGRQFSNSRSEMNVSTLELGDSALYLCASSLQTSGINEQFFGPGTRLTVL.

The CDR3: CATHNKHPGQGPSGAEAFF. The DNA for the CDR3 is TGTGCCACCCACAATAAACACCCGGGACAGGGACCCTCGGGGGCTGAAGCTTTCTTT. The chain is built from TRBV24-1 and TRBJ1-1; 9 nucleotides line up with TRBD1. Germline V lookup: CDR1 KGHDR, CDR2 SFDVKD. J lost 6 bases, V lost 9 bases, and 25 bases had no gene match. The CDR3 is 19 residues long.

This chain uses TRBV25-1 with TRBJ1-4, with unresolved D. The germline V gene has CDR1 MGHDK and CDR2 SYGVNS. Deletions cut 7 bases from V and 5 bases from J, with 14 bases between. The CDR3 is 14 amino acids. The CDR3 loop is CASTQPGKNEKLFF. CDR3 nucleotides: TGTGCCAGCACCCAGCCGGGGAAGAATGAAAAACTGTTTTTT.

The chain carries TRBV5-1 and TRBJ1-1, with a weak D call TRBD1 (5 bases). The V gene lost 7 bases and the J gene lost 0 bases, with 22 bases spanning the gap. The germline V gene has CDR1 SGHRS and CDR2 YFSETQ. This CDR3 is built from 17 residues. The CDR3 here is CASHSGGSGRLNTEAFF. The CDR3, as DNA: TGCGCCAGCCACTCCGGGGGGAGTGGACGGTTGAACACTGAAGCTTTCTTT.

The CDR3 DNA sequence: TGTGCCAGCAGCCCCCACGGGGGGGCCTACGAGCAGTACTTC. This gives the protein CASSPHGGAYEQYF. The chain is built from TRBV5-4 and TRBJ2-7; 8 bases line up with TRBD2. After removal of 4 bases from V and 2 bases from J, the junction contained 5 bases not matched to a gene. Germline CDR1 and CDR2: SGHNT and YYREEE (reference sequence). There are 14 residues in the CDR3. The whole variable domain, filled in from reference TRBV5-4 and TRBJ2-7, reads ETGVTQSPTHLIKTRGQQVTLRCSSQSGHNTVSWYQQALGQGPQFIFQYYREEENGRGNFPPRFSGLQFPNYSSELNVNALELDDSALYLCASSPHGGAYEQYFGPGTRLTVT.

This chain uses TRBV5-4 with TRBJ1-1; D is uncertain. V was shortened by 1 base and J by 1 base, with 5 bases between the two germline ends. Germline CDR1 SGHNT, CDR2 YYREEE (reference sequence). The CDR3 sequence is 13 residues long. The CDR3 DNA follows: TGTGCCAGCAGCTTGCCAGGGAACACTGAAGCTTTCTTT. Its protein is CASSLPGNTEAFF.

V gene TRBV20-1 combines with J gene TRBJ2-1, with a tentative D call TRBD1 (6 bases). The ends were cut back, 3 bases at V and 12 bases at J, with 21 bases in the middle. From germline, CDR1 is DFQATT and CDR2 SNEGSKA (reference sequence). The CDR3 loop spans 14 amino acids. CDR3 sequence reads: CSASPSEQLGGQFF. The DNA for the CDR3 is TGCAGTGCTAGTCCCTCTGAGCAGTTAGGGGGGCAGTTCTTC.

Regarding this clone: This sample includes further DNA sequences coding for the same CDR3. The genes are TRBV18 and TRBJ2-7; D is possibly TRBD1 (5 bases). Germline CDR1 is KGHSH and CDR2 is LQKENI. The V end was cut by 3 bases, the J end by 0 bases, with 9 bases between. The CDR3 is 14 amino acids. CDR3 DNA: TGTGCCAGCTCACCCAGACAGAGCTCCTACGAGCAGTACTTC. Amino acids: CASSPRQSSYEQYF.

This clone was picked up one time. The V and J genes are TRBV9 and TRBJ2-6; a possible D gene is TRBD1 (5 bases). This CDR3 has 19 amino acids. With 3 bases removed from V and 0 bases from J, the gap between germline ends came to 19 bases. Germline CDR1 SGDLS, CDR2 YYNGEE. CDR3 coding DNA: TGTGCCAGCAGCGGATGGACAAGGGGCTCTCTCTCTGGGGCCAACGTCCTGACTTTC. This sequence encodes CASSGWTRGSLSGANVLTF. The full variable domain, completed using reference TRBV9 and TRBJ2-6, is DSGVTQTPKHLITATGQRVTLRCSPRSGDLSVYWYQQSLDQGLQFLIQYYNGEERAKGNILERFSAQQFPDLHSELNLSSLELGDSALYFCASSGWTRGSLSGANVLTFGAGSRLTVL.

The CDR3 sequence is CATSQTGGLLDTQYF. DNA for the CDR3: TGTGCCACCAGCCAGACAGGGGGGCTATTAGATACGCAGTATTTT. This chain joins TRBV24-1 and TRBJ2-3; 9 nucleotides match TRBD1. Trimming removed 7 bases from V and 5 bases from J; junction bases left unmatched: 9. The CDR3 sequence is 15 residues long. Per germline, CDR1 KGHDR and CDR2 SFDVKD.

This clone was picked up a small number of times. The CDR3 DNA follows: TGTGCCAGCAGCCGGAGAGATAGCAATCAGCCCCAGCATTTT. Its protein is CASSRRDSNQPQHF. V is TRBV5-8 and J is TRBJ1-5; no definite D call. Germline V gives CDR1 SGHTS, CDR2 YDEGEE. The V and J ends lost 4 bases and 0 bases respectively, with 8 bases between them. There are 14 residues in the CDR3.

This clone was seen once. This sequence joins TRBV6-2 or TRBV6-3 and TRBJ2-1; a weak D match, TRBD2 (6 bases). CDR1 and CDR2 from the germline V gene are MNHEY and SVGEGT. The CDR3 runs to 15 residues. Trimming took 4 bases from V and 9 from J, leaving 19 bases between them. CDR3 coding DNA: TGTGCCAGCAGTTTTCCCGGGACTCCCCGAGCTGAGCAGTTCTTC. This translates into CASSFPGTPRAEQFF.

Only a few counts were recorded for this clone. The chain has TRBV9 and TRBJ1-4, with TRBD1 as a possible D gene (5 bases). The V gene lost 4 bases and the J gene lost 6 bases, with 16 bases spanning the gap. Looked up from germline, CDR1 is SGDLS and CDR2 is YYNGEE. The CDR3 has 15 amino acids. CDR3 region: CASSPQAGVYEKLFF. The CDR3 DNA follows: TGTGCCAGCAGCCCCCAGGCGGGGGTGTATGAAAAACTGTTTTTT.

The rearrangement links TRBV10-3 to TRBJ1-2, with TRBD1 matching over 7 bases. CDR3 length: 12 residues. With V trimmed by 6 bases and J by 6 bases, 4 bases remained unmatched. The V gene's germline CDR1 is ENHRY and CDR2 SYGVKD. CDR3 sequence reads: CAISPGQNGYTF. CDR3 sequence (DNA): TGTGCCATCAGCCCGGGACAGAATGGCTACACCTTC.